These 3 T cell receptor beta chains were sequenced from one sample in a study of T cells after posttransplantation cyclophosphamide. Cells defined as naive were viable CD3+CD4+ or CD3+CD8+ and CCR7+CD45RA+CD45RO-CD95-CD27+CD28+. Sequencing used immunoSEQ multiplex PCR; TCRdb keeps in-frame clones, though not all of them. Seen here are approximately 9,700 clones, roughly 98% observed once, and the top ten hold around 0.25%. Material: naive CD4+ T cells sorted from PBMCs. Every receptor here comes from an older woman in good health, CMV-negative, and a related stem cell transplant donor.

The chain links TRBV7-9 to TRBJ1-4; 7 nucleotides align to TRBD1. The CDR3 contains 14 residues. The germline CDR1 and CDR2 sequences are SEHNR and FQNEAQ (reference sequence). Losses at the gene ends were 4 bases for V and 6 bases for J; bases not matched to a gene: 5. In DNA form, the CDR3 reads TGTGCCAGCAGCTCCGGGACAGCCCATGAAAAACTGTTTTTT. It encodes CASSSGTAHEKLFF.

CDR3 DNA: TGCGCCAGCAGCTTCATTGGGGGGTCTGATGAAAAACTGTTTTTT. This gives the protein CASSFIGGSDEKLFF. This sequence joins TRBV5-1 and TRBJ1-4, with a tentative D call TRBD1 (5 bases). V was clipped by 2 bases and J by 6 bases, with 14 bases between them. The CDR3 sequence is 15 residues long. CDR1 is SGHRS and CDR2 is YFSETQ in the germline V gene.

V is TRBV27 and J is TRBJ2-5; 9 bases agree with TRBD2. With 7 bases clipped from V and 5 bases from J, the junction kept 11 bases outside the gene matches. This CDR3 is built from 15 residues. Germline V lookup: CDR1 MNHEY, CDR2 SMNVEV (reference sequence). CDR3 sequence: CASNPSGTRGETQYF. CDR3 sequence (DNA): TGTGCCAGCAACCCTAGCGGGACTCGCGGGGAGACCCAGTACTTC.